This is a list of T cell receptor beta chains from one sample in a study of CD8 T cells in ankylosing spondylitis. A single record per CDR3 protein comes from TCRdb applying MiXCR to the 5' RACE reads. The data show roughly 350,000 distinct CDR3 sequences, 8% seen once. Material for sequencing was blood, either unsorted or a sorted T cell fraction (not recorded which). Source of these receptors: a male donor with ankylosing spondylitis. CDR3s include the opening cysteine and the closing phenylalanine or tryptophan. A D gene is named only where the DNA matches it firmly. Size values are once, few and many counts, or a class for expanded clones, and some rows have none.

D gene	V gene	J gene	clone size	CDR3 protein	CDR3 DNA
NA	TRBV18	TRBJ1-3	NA	CASSPGASGNTIYF	TGTGCCAGCTCACCAGGGGCCTCTGGAAACACCATATATTTT
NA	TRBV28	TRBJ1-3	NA	CATKGDTIYF	TGTGCCACTAAGGGGGACACCATATATTTT
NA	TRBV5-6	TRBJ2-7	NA	CASSTTEIYEQYF	TGTGCCAGCAGCACCACAGAGATCTACGAGCAGTACTTC
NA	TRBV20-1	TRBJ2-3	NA	CSASDPDTQYF	TGCAGTGCTTCCGACCCAGATACGCAGTATTTT
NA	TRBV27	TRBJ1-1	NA	CASSWGGKGTEAFF	TGTGCCAGCAGTTGGGGGGGAAAGGGCACTGAAGCTTTCTTT
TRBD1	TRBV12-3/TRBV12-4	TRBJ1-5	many	CASSESKGQALNSNQPQHF	TGTGCCAGCAGTGAAAGTAAGGGACAGGCATTAAATAGCAATCAGCCCCAGCATTTT
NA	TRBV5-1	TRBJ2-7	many	CASSLAGGLLDEQYF	TGCGCCAGCAGCTTGGCAGGCGGTCTCCTAGACGAGCAGTACTTC
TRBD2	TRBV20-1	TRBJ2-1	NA	CSPGLAGVPFF	TGCAGTCCTGGACTAGCGGGAGTTCCGTTCTTC
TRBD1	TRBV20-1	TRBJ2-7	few	CSARGDSHYEQYF	TGCAGTGCTAGAGGGGACAGCCATTACGAGCAGTACTTC
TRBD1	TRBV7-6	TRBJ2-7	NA	CASSSPGTVVREQYF	TGTGCCAGCAGCAGTCCCGGGACAGTGGTACGCGAGCAGTACTTC
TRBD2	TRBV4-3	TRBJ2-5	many	CASSQEWASGRATQYF	TGCGCCAGCAGCCAAGAGTGGGCTAGCGGGAGGGCGACCCAGTACTTC
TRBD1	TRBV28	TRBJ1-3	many	CASSEQGAKGNTIYF	TGTGCCAGCAGTGAACAGGGGGCGAAAGGAAACACCATATATTTT
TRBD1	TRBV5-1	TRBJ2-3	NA	CASSMNPGQEDTQYF	TGCGCCAGCAGCATGAACCCGGGACAGGAGGATACGCAGTATTTT
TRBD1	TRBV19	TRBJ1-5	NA	CASSGPGGDQPQHF	TGTGCCAGTAGTGGCCCAGGGGGCGATCAGCCCCAGCATTTT
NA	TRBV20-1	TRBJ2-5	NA	CSATSRRSEETQYF	TGCAGTGCCACGAGTCGACGGTCGGAAGAGACCCAGTACTTC
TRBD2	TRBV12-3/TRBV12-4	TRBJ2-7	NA	CASSSHNWTSGSYEQYF	TGTGCCAGCAGTTCACATAATTGGACTAGCGGCTCCTACGAGCAGTACTTC
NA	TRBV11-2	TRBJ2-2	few	CASSLLGAGRHTGELFF	TGTGCCAGCAGCTTACTAGGGGCAGGGCGTCACACCGGGGAGCTGTTTTTT
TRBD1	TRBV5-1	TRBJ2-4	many	CASRAGTGVDVQYF	TGCGCCAGCAGGGCCGGGACAGGCGTGGATGTTCAGTACTTC
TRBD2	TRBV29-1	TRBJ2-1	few	CSVEAGLAGFEQFF	TGCAGCGTTGAAGCGGGACTAGCGGGATTTGAGCAGTTCTTC
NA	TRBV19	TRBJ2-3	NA	CASSLIPRDTQYF	TGTGCCAGTAGCCTAATACCGCGCGATACGCAGTATTTT
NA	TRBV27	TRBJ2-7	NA	CASSKFPAQNYEQYF	TGTGCCAGCAGTAAGTTCCCCGCCCAGAACTACGAGCAGTACTTC
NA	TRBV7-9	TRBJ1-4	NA	CASSFGTREEKLFF	TGTGCCAGCAGCTTCGGGACCAGAGAGGAAAAACTGTTTTTT
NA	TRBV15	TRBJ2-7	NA	CATSREGTTYEQYF	TGTGCCACCAGCAGAGAGGGGACAACCTACGAGCAGTACTTC
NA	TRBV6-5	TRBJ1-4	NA	CASSYSGEPNEKLFF	TGTGCCAGCAGTTACTCAGGGGAGCCAAATGAAAAACTGTTTTTT
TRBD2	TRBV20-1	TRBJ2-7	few	CSARLSGRAYEQYF	TGCAGTGCTAGACTGAGCGGGAGGGCCTACGAGCAGTACTTC
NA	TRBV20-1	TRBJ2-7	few	CSARVLATYEQYF	TGCAGTGCTAGAGTCCTAGCAACCTACGAGCAGTACTTC
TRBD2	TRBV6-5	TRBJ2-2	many	CASSYSILAGSTGELFF	TGTGCCAGCAGTTACTCGATACTAGCGGGAAGTACCGGGGAGCTGTTTTTT
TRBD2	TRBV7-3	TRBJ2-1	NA	CASSERTSGINEQFF	TGTGCCAGCAGCGAACGGACTAGCGGGATAAATGAGCAGTTCTTC
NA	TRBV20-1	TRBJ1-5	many	CSAYPLSDSNQPQHF	TGCAGTGCTTACCCCCTAAGCGATAGCAATCAGCCCCAGCATTTT
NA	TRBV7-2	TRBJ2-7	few	CASSITYEQYF	TGTGCCAGCAGCATCACCTACGAGCAGTACTTC
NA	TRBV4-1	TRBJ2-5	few	CASSLNGGSALGETQYF	TGCGCCAGCAGCCTAAATGGGGGGTCGGCCCTCGGAGAGACCCAGTACTTC
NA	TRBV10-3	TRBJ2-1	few	CATSHPEREQFF	TGTGCCACCTCGCACCCAGAACGGGAGCAGTTCTTC
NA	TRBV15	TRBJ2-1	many	CATSRGGNYNEQFF	TGTGCCACCAGCAGAGGAGGGAATTACAATGAGCAGTTCTTC
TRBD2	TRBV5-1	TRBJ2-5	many	CASSLDTAGGQETQYF	TGCGCCAGCAGCTTGGATACGGCGGGAGGCCAAGAGACCCAGTACTTC
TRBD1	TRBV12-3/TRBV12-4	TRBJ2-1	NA	CASSLEVTGVHEQFF	TGTGCCAGCAGTTTAGAGGTTACAGGGGTCCATGAGCAGTTCTTC
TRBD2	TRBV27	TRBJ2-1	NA	CASSLSGREQFF	TGTGCCAGCAGCCTAAGCGGGAGGGAGCAGTTCTTC
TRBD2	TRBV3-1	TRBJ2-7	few	CASSRSLAGGAYEQYF	TGTGCCAGCAGCCGAAGCCTAGCGGGAGGAGCCTACGAGCAGTACTTC
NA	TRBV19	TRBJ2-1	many	CASSTKTSGTRLGNEQFF	TGTGCCAGTAGTACCAAAACCTCCGGGACAAGGCTCGGTAATGAGCAGTTCTTC
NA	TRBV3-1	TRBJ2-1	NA	CASSQGRPGYEQFF	TGTGCCAGCAGCCAAGGCCGCCCGGGGTATGAGCAGTTCTTC
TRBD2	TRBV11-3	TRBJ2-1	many	CASSSRLAENNEQFF	TGTGCCAGCAGCTCCCGACTAGCGGAGAACAATGAGCAGTTCTTC
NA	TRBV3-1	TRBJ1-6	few	CASGTPRNSPLHF	TGTGCCAGCGGGACCCCGCGGAATTCACCCCTCCACTTT
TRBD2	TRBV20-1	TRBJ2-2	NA	CSAPTPAGSGELFF	TGCAGTGCTCCCACCCCAGCGGGGAGCGGGGAGCTGTTTTTT
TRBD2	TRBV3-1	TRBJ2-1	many	CASSPGTSGRGQFF	TGTGCCAGCAGCCCCGGGACTAGCGGGAGAGGGCAGTTCTTC
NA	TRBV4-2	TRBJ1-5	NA	CASSQRGQGSQPQHF	TGTGCCAGCAGCCAACGGGGCCAGGGGAGTCAGCCCCAGCATTTT
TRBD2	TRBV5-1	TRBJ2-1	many	CASSFGLAGVFNEQFF	TGCGCCAGCAGCTTTGGGCTAGCGGGAGTATTTAATGAGCAGTTCTTC
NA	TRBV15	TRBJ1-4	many	CATRRGDEATNEKLFF	TGTGCCACCAGAAGAGGCGATGAGGCGACTAATGAAAAACTGTTTTTT